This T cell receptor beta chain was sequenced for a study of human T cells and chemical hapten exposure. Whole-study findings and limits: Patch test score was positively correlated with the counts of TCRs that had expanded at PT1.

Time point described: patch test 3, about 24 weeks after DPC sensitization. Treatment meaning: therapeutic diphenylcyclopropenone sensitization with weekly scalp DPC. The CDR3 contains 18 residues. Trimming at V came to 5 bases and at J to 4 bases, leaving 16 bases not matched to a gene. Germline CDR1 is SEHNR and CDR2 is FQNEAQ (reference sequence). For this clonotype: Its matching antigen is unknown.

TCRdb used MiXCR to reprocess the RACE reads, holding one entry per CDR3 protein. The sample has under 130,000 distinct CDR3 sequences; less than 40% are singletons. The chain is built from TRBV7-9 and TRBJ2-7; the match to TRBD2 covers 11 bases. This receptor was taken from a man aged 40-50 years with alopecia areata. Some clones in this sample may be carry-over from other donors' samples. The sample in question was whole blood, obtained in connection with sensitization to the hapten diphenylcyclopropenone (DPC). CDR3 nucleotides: TGTGCCAGCAGCCCAAAGTTATCGACTAGCGGGAAAGGGTACGAGCAGTACTTC. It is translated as CASSPKLSTSGKGYEQYF.